Listed here are 24 T cell receptor beta chains from one sample, sequenced in a study of blood T cell repertoires in COVID-19. Only in-frame clones appear in the TCRdb table, and some are missing; sequencing was by immunoSEQ multiplex PCR. The table records about 110,000 clones, around 82% of them present only once. The sequencing input was peripheral blood. Source of these receptors: a woman in her fifties or sixties with acute or convalescent COVID-19.

The V gene is TRBV14, the J gene TRBJ2-5; D may be TRBD2 (7 bases). The CDR3 covers 17 residues. Trimming removed 0 bases at V and 1 base at J, with 15 bases between. From germline, CDR1 is SGHDN and CDR2 FVKESK. The CDR3 sequence is CASSQESRGAFQETQYF. The CDR3, as DNA: TGTGCCAGCAGCCAAGAATCCCGGGGGGCATTCCAAGAGACCCAGTACTTC.

The J gene is TRBJ1-3, the V gene TRBV5-4; TRBD1 is a possible D gene (5 bases). V was clipped by 3 bases and J by 0 bases, with 16 bases between them. From germline, CDR1 is SGHNT and CDR2 YYREEE (reference sequence). This CDR3 contains 17 residues. The CDR3 here is CASSSRGAYFSGNTIYF. The CDR3 coding sequence is TGTGCCAGCAGCTCCCGCGGGGCCTACTTCTCTGGAAACACCATATATTTT.

The chain combines TRBV6-4 with TRBJ1-5; D is ambiguous. This CDR3 spans 13 amino acids. Germline V lookup: CDR1 MRHNA, CDR2 SNTAGT. V was cut by 4 bases and J by 7 bases, with 11 bases left in between. CDR3 protein: CASSAQLNQPQHF. The DNA of the CDR3 is TGTGCCAGCAGTGCCCAACTCAACCAGCCCCAGCATTTT.

The chain employs TRBV10-1 and TRBJ1-3; 9 bases agree with TRBD1. The germline V gene encodes CDR1 WNHNN and CDR2 SYGVQD (reference sequence). V shed 6 bases and J 4 bases; nucleotides not matched to a gene: 4. This CDR3 has 14 residues. CDR3 coding DNA: TGCGCCAGCAGCGGACAGGGGTTAGGAAACACCATATATTTT. This encodes CASSGQGLGNTIYF.

V and J are TRBV19 and TRBJ1-1, with 8 bases matching TRBD1. The CDR3 is made up of 16 amino acids. J gave up 1 base and V 1 base, and 5 bases lay outside the gene matches. Germline values: CDR1 LNHDA, CDR2 SQIVND (reference sequence). CDR3 residues: CASSIAPDRANTEAFF. DNA for the CDR3: TGTGCCAGTAGTATAGCTCCGGACAGGGCGAACACTGAAGCTTTCTTT.

The V call is TRBV5-1, the J call TRBJ1-5, with D perhaps TRBD1 (5 bases). This CDR3 has 15 residues. V was trimmed by 3 bases and J by 5 bases, leaving 15 bases between them. Germline V lookup: CDR1 SGHRS, CDR2 YFSETQ. CDR3 in DNA: TGCGCCAGCAGCTGGGACTCTGGGGCGGATCAGCCCCAGCATTTT. Its protein product is CASSWDSGADQPQHF. The variable domain in full, completed from reference TRBV5-1 and TRBJ1-5, reads KAGVTQTPRYLIKTRGQQVTLSCSPISGHRSVSWYQQTPGQGLQFLFEYFSETQRNKGNFPGRFSGRQFSNSRSEMNVSTLELGDSALYLCASSWDSGADQPQHFGDGTRLSIL.

V usage is TRBV10-2 and J usage is TRBJ1-1; weak D call: TRBD1 (5 bases). The CDR3 runs 12 residues. Germline lookup yields CDR1 WSHSY and CDR2 SAAADI. V lost 7 bases and J 4 bases, leaving 10 bases between the germline ends. CDR3 amino acids: CASKSGGTEAFF. The CDR3 DNA reads TGCGCCAGCAAATCCGGGGGCACTGAAGCTTTCTTT.

The V call is TRBV19, the J call TRBJ1-5; 8 bases agree with TRBD1. CDR3 size: 16 residues. The germline gives CDR1 LNHDA, CDR2 SQIVND (reference sequence). Losses at the gene ends were 5 bases for V and 4 bases for J; bases not matched to a gene: 10. The CDR3 DNA reads as TGTGCCAGTAGTGTCGGAGGGCGACAGGGGAATCAGCCCCAGCATTTT. This codes for CASSVGGRQGNQPQHF.

The chain combines TRBV30 with TRBJ1-5, with 11 bases aligning to TRBD1. Trimming took 3 bases from V and 1 from J; bases not matched to a gene: 8. The CDR3 totals 17 residues. Germline lookup yields CDR1 GTSNPN and CDR2 SVGIG (reference sequence). The DNA of the CDR3 is TGTGCCTGGAGCACCCGGGACAGGGGGGGAAGCAATCAGCCCCAGCATTTT. Residues: CAWSTRDRGGSNQPQHF.

The chain uses TRBV6-5 and TRBJ2-2; TRBD1 is a possible D gene (5 bases). CDR3 length: 15 amino acids. Between the trimmed V and J ends, which lost 4 bases and 6 bases, there was a span of 15 bases. Germline CDR1 reads MNHEY; CDR2 reads SVGAGI. CDR3 sequence reads: CASSSNSRASGELFF. The CDR3, as DNA: TGTGCCAGCAGTTCTAACAGCAGGGCCTCCGGGGAGCTGTTTTTT.

The rearrangement uses TRBV6-5 and TRBJ1-6; D remains ambiguous. CDR1 is MNHEY, CDR2 SVGAGI, per germline. The CDR3 has 14 amino acids. V lost 2 bases to trimming and J lost 9 bases, with 11 bases between them. The CDR3 loop reads CASSYSGPGSPLHF. Here the CDR3 DNA reads TGTGCCAGCAGTTACAGCGGGCCCGGTTCACCCCTCCACTTT.

This clone was counted a single time. The chain uses TRBV24-1 and TRBJ1-1, with 9 bases aligning to TRBD1. The junction had 13 bases not matched to a gene; V was cut back by 10 bases and J by 5 bases. The CDR3 consists of 15 residues. From germline, CDR1 is KGHDR and CDR2 SFDVKD. DNA for the CDR3: TGTGCCACTATGAGGGGCGGGACAGGGAAGACTGAAGCTTTCTTT. Encoded protein: CATMRGGTGKTEAFF.

The chain links TRBV7-3 to TRBJ1-1; no definite D call. CDR3 length: 15 residues. The V gene's germline CDR1 is SGHTA and CDR2 FQGTGA. The ends were cut back, 2 bases at V and 2 bases at J, with 12 bases in the middle. The CDR3 reads CASSLLVRGNTEAFF. CDR3 bases: TGTGCCAGCAGCTTATTGGTTCGGGGAAACACTGAAGCTTTCTTT.

CDR3 sequence reads: CASGPNRQTNTEAFF. CDR3 bases: TGTGCTAGTGGTCCTAATCGACAGACTAACACTGAAGCTTTCTTT. The chain joins TRBV12-5 to TRBJ1-1; tentatively, D is TRBD1 (5 bases). CDR3 length equals 15 residues. Germline V gene lookup returns CDR1 LGHNT and CDR2 FRNRAP. V gave up 5 bases and J gave up 2 bases, with 15 bases separating them. Full variable domain (rest looked up from reference TRBV12-5 and TRBJ1-1): DARVTQTPRHKVTEMGQEVTMRCQPILGHNTVFWYRQTMMQGLELLAYFRNRAPLDDSGMPKDRFSAEMPDATLATLKIQPSEPRDSAVYFCASGPNRQTNTEAFFGQGTRLTVV.

CDR3 region: CASSIDIGTGAKNIQYF. The CDR3, as DNA: TGTGCCAGTAGTATAGATATAGGGACTGGGGCCAAAAACATTCAGTACTTC. The rearrangement links TRBV19 to TRBJ2-4; tentative D call: TRBD2 (6 bases). Germline-derived CDR1 and CDR2 are LNHDA and SQIVND (reference sequence). V was pared by 0 bases and J by 1 base, with 13 bases between. The length of the CDR3 is 17 residues.

V is TRBV6-5 and J is TRBJ2-2; no definite D call. CDR1 and CDR2 from the germline V gene are MNHEY and SVGAGI. The length of the CDR3 is 13 residues. V lost 6 bases and J 0 bases, leaving 5 bases between the germline ends. CDR3 coding DNA: TGTGCCAGCAGAAATACGAACACCGGGGAGCTGTTTTTT. Protein product: CASRNTNTGELFF.

The gene calls are TRBV30 and TRBJ1-2, with D possibly TRBD1 on 6 matching bases. The germline gives CDR1 GTSNPN, CDR2 SVGIG (reference sequence). Trimming took 5 bases from V and 4 from J, leaving 11 bases between them. CDR3 length: 12 residues. The CDR3 protein is CAWSDSPYGYTF. The CDR3 DNA sequence: TGTGCCTGGTCGGACAGTCCCTATGGCTACACCTTC.

This chain uses TRBV15 with TRBJ2-7; possible D gene TRBD1, 6 bases. Trimming removed 8 bases from V and 7 bases from J, with 15 bases in between. Germline V gene data show CDR1 as LNHNV and CDR2 as YYDKDF (reference sequence). This CDR3 has 12 residues. CDR3 bases: TGTGCCACCGCCCAAACTCAGGGGGAGCAGTACTTC. Its translation is CATAQTQGEQYF.

The chain couples TRBV12-5 to TRBJ2-1; D is ambiguous. The CDR3 length is 13 residues. Trimming removed 7 bases from V and 6 bases from J, with 13 bases in between. Germline V gene data show CDR1 as LGHNT and CDR2 as FRNRAP. The DNA of the CDR3 is TGTGCTAGTGCTCTCGACTCGCTCAATGAGCAGTTCTTC. Translated, it gives CASALDSLNEQFF.

The V gene is TRBV13, the J gene TRBJ2-3; TRBD1 agrees at 10 bases. Per germline, CDR1 PRHDT and CDR2 FYEKMQ (reference sequence). V lost 5 bases and J lost 1; bases outside the gene matches: 24. The CDR3 length is 22 residues. The CDR3 DNA follows: TGTGCCAGCAGCCTTAACATCCACAACCGACAGGGGGCTCGGGCGGGCACAGATACGCAGTATTTT. Residues: CASSLNIHNRQGARAGTDTQYF.

The gene calls are TRBV28 and TRBJ2-1; TRBD2 matches at 10 bases. V lost 7 bases, J lost 9 bases, and 12 bases stayed unmatched. Per germline, CDR1 MDHEN and CDR2 SYDVKM. The CDR3 extends over 15 amino acids. The CDR3: CASIGGAGGQVEQFF. CDR3 nucleotide sequence: TGTGCCAGCATAGGAGGAGCGGGGGGGCAGGTTGAGCAGTTCTTC.

The J gene is TRBJ1-2, the V gene TRBV19; 7 positions match TRBD1. The V segment lost 5 bases and the J segment 5 bases; nucleotides outside the gene matches: 11. The CDR3 loop spans 15 amino acids. Germline V CDR1 and CDR2: LNHDA, SQIVND (reference sequence). CDR3 in DNA: TGTGCCAGTAGTCCCCAGGGGGAAGTATGGTATGGCTACACCTTC. Translation: CASSPQGEVWYGYTF.

The chain recombines TRBV29-1 with TRBJ2-7, with 7 nucleotides matching TRBD2. This CDR3 spans 13 amino acids. Germline V lookup: CDR1 SQVTM, CDR2 ANQGSEA. V shed 0 bases and J 7 bases; nucleotides not matched to a gene: 6. CDR3 residues: CSVEDRTAGEQYF. As DNA, the CDR3 is TGCAGCGTTGAAGATCGTACAGCGGGGGAGCAGTACTTC.

V gene TRBV2 combines with J gene TRBJ1-2; 8 bases are shared with TRBD1. Germline CDR1 is SNHLY and CDR2 is FYNNEI. The junction had 5 bases not matched to a gene; V was cut back by 4 bases and J by 7 bases. The CDR3 is 13 residues long. The CDR3 bases are TGTGCCAGCAGTGGGGGGACAGGCTCTGGCTACACCTTC. Translation: CASSGGTGSGYTF.